Following are 22 T cell receptor beta chains from one sample sequenced in a study of tumor T cells in aggressive B-cell lymphoma. Assay used: immunoSEQ multiplex PCR; TCRdb lists only in-frame clones, some missing. The sample has about 3,300 clones, about 89% seen once. Sequencing input: tumor tissue. All receptors derive from an adult with diffuse large B cell lymphoma.

This sequence joins TRBV28 and TRBJ2-5; D ambiguous. The V gene's germline CDR1 is MDHEN and CDR2 SYDVKM. CDR3 length equals 12 residues. Trimming stripped 3 bases from V and 5 bases from J, with 7 bases between. CDR3 in amino acids: CASSFNGETQYF. CDR3 in DNA: TGTGCCAGCAGTTTTAACGGGGAGACCCAGTACTTC.

The rearrangement joins TRBV7-3 to TRBJ2-3; TRBD2 agrees at 7 bases. Germline trimming cut 6 bases from V and 0 bases from J; bases unmatched to any gene: 0. There are 13 residues in the CDR3. CDR1 is SGHTA, CDR2 FQGTGA, per germline. The CDR3 loop is CASRLASTDTQYF. The CDR3 DNA reads as TGTGCCAGCAGACTAGCGAGCACAGATACGCAGTATTTT.

This sequence joins TRBV9 and TRBJ2-5; 9 positions agree with TRBD2. The J call may be in error: the DNA end matches TRBJ2-7 better. The length of the CDR3 is 15 residues. Per the germline V gene, CDR1 is SGDLS and CDR2 is YYNGEE. DNA of the CDR3: TGTGCCAGCAGCGTAGGGCTAGCGGGAAACTACGAGCAGTACTTC. As protein: CASSVGLAGNYEQYF.

The V gene is TRBV5-1, the J gene TRBJ2-7; D might be TRBD2 (7 bases). The V end was cut by 1 base, the J end by 4 bases, with 12 bases between. This CDR3 comprises 14 residues. Per the germline V gene, CDR1 is SGHRS and CDR2 is YFSETQ. The CDR3 is CASSLRGREYEQYF. CDR3 bases: TGCGCCAGCAGCTTGAGGGGGAGGGAGTACGAGCAGTACTTC.

The V gene is TRBV6-5, the J gene TRBJ2-1; D remains unclear. The CDR3 runs to 13 residues. Deletions cut 0 bases from V and 6 bases from J, with 6 bases between. Per the germline V gene, CDR1 is MNHEY and CDR2 is SVGAGI. This chain's CDR3 is CASSYSHANEQFF. CDR3 DNA: TGTGCCAGCAGTTACTCACATGCCAATGAGCAGTTCTTC.

Here the CDR3 DNA reads TGTGCCAGTAGGCTTCTGGTCAGGGCTGGGGGCTACACCTTC. This codes for CASRLLVRAGGYTF. This chain uses TRBV19 with TRBJ1-2; D is possibly TRBD1 (5 bases). Germline V gene data show CDR1 as LNHDA and CDR2 as SQIVND (reference sequence). V was pared by 6 bases and J by 8 bases, with 19 bases between. This CDR3 comprises 14 residues.

The chain has TRBV11-3 and TRBJ1-1; D is possibly TRBD1 (6 bases). Trimming removed 1 base from V and 5 bases from J, with 8 bases in between. The CDR3 runs to 13 residues. CDR1 and CDR2 (germline): SGHNT, YENEEA. Written as DNA, the CDR3 is TGTGCCAGCAGCTTAGTCCAGGGGACTGAAGCTTTCTTT. It is translated as CASSLVQGTEAFF.

The V call is TRBV5-5, the J call TRBJ2-7; D call uncertain. V was clipped by 1 base and J by 1 base, with 9 bases between them. The germline V gene has CDR1 SGHKS and CDR2 YYEKEE (reference sequence). CDR3 length: 14 residues. As DNA, the CDR3 is TGTGCCAGCAGCTTGAATACAGTATCCTACGAGCAGTACTTC. The encoded protein is CASSLNTVSYEQYF.

The chain is built from TRBV29-1 and TRBJ1-4, with a possible D match to TRBD1 (5 bases). CDR1 is SQVTM, CDR2 ANQGSEA, per germline. V was pared by 6 bases and J by 0 bases, with 11 bases between. The CDR3 extends over 14 amino acids. In DNA, the CDR3 is TGCAGCGTGGTCTGGGGGGCAACTAATGAAAAACTGTTTTTT. The encoded protein is CSVVWGATNEKLFF.

This chain links TRBV27 with TRBJ1-2; 9 bases align to TRBD1. Losses at the gene ends were 5 bases for V and 7 bases for J; bases not matched to a gene: 8. Germline V lookup: CDR1 MNHEY, CDR2 SMNVEV (reference sequence). The CDR3 extends over 14 amino acids. The DNA of the CDR3 is TGTGCCAGCAGTCCCTACACAGGGGGCCGTGGCTACACCTTC. Residues: CASSPYTGGRGYTF.

The V and J genes are TRBV19 and TRBJ2-3, with 10 bases identical to TRBD2. Trimming at V came to 5 bases and at J to 0 bases, leaving 2 bases not matched to a gene. CDR1 is LNHDA, CDR2 SQIVND, per germline (reference sequence). This CDR3 has 15 amino acids. The CDR3 DNA follows: TGTGCCAGTAGTCTGGGACTAGCGAGCACAGATACGCAGTATTTT. This encodes CASSLGLASTDTQYF.

This chain's CDR3 is CASSVAGATDTQYF. CDR3 DNA sequence: TGTGCCAGCAGCGTAGCTGGAGCCACAGATACGCAGTATTTT. The genes are TRBV9 and TRBJ2-3; D is uncertain. Germline lookup yields CDR1 SGDLS and CDR2 YYNGEE. Trimming left V 0 bases short and J 2 bases short, with 7 bases between. The CDR3 has 14 amino acids.

The V call is TRBV25-1, the J call TRBJ2-1; the match to TRBD2 covers 15 bases. Germline-derived CDR1 and CDR2 are MGHDK and SYGVNS. Trimming at V came to 7 bases and at J to 9 bases, leaving 10 bases not matched to a gene. This CDR3 is built from 16 residues. In DNA form, the CDR3 reads TGTGCCAGCAAAACCCCGGGACTAGCGGGAGGTAGTGAGCAGTTCTTC. Protein sequence: CASKTPGLAGGSEQFF.

The chain couples TRBV6-4 to TRBJ1-1; 8 nucleotides line up with TRBD1. The V gene's germline CDR1 is MRHNA and CDR2 SNTAGT. The CDR3 consists of 14 residues. The V gene end was trimmed by 4 bases and the J gene end by 4 bases; junction bases not matched to a gene: 5. CDR3 amino acids: CASSVGTGSTEAFF. DNA of the CDR3: TGTGCCAGCAGTGTTGGGACAGGCAGCACTGAAGCTTTCTTT.

Only one count was recorded for this clone. The chain is built from TRBV18 and TRBJ2-3; 11 bases are shared with TRBD2. J gave up 2 bases and V 6 bases, and 19 bases lay outside the gene matches. The germline V gene encodes CDR1 KGHSH and CDR2 LQKENI. CDR3 size: 20 residues. The CDR3 nucleotides are TGTGCCAGCTCGCCCGAGGGAACTAGCGGGAGTGGGCAACACACAGATACGCAGTATTTT. This translates into CASSPEGTSGSGQHTDTQYF.

This chain uses TRBV9 with TRBJ2-5; 7 bases line up with TRBD2. Germline CDR1 and CDR2: SGDLS and YYNGEE. With 1 base clipped from V and 2 bases from J, the junction kept 11 bases outside the gene matches. The CDR3 consists of 17 residues. The CDR3 sequence: CASSVSGRGAWQETQYF. Written as DNA, the CDR3 is TGTGCCAGCAGCGTATCTGGGAGGGGTGCGTGGCAAGAGACCCAGTACTTC.

The chain combines TRBV27 with TRBJ2-4; perhaps TRBD1 as D (5 bases). Germline assignment: CDR1 MNHEY and CDR2 SMNVEV (reference sequence). V lost 7 bases to trimming and J lost 8 bases, with 15 bases between them. This CDR3 is built from 13 residues. This CDR3 is CASNPTGAYIQYF. CDR3 coding DNA: TGTGCCAGCAACCCAACAGGAGCGTACATTCAGTACTTC.

Only one count was recorded for this clone. The CDR3 loop is CATLRAEPLTGELFF. The CDR3 DNA sequence: TGTGCCACCTTAAGAGCGGAGCCCCTGACCGGGGAGCTGTTTTTT. The gene calls are TRBV19 and TRBJ2-2; D might be TRBD2 (5 bases). From germline, CDR1 is LNHDA and CDR2 SQIVND (reference sequence). This CDR3 is built from 15 residues. V was clipped by 10 bases and J by 5 bases, with 20 bases between them.

The chain couples TRBV6-6 to TRBJ1-1; a weak D match, TRBD1 (5 bases). V was clipped by 2 bases and J by 1 base, with 11 bases between them. The CDR3 extends over 15 amino acids. Germline V lookup: CDR1 MNHNY, CDR2 SVGAGI (reference sequence). In DNA form, the CDR3 reads TGTGCCAGCAGTTACCTGGGCAGGGAGAACACTGAAGCTTTCTTT. This translates into CASSYLGRENTEAFF.

The chain joins TRBV7-6 to TRBJ2-7, with D possibly being TRBD1 (5 bases). Germline V gene sequence: CDR1 SGHVS, CDR2 FNYEAQ. Trimming removed 5 bases at V and 7 bases at J, with 15 bases between. The CDR3 runs to 13 residues. The CDR3 DNA follows: TGTGCCAGCAGCCTGACAGAGTTGAGGGAGCAGTACTTC. This translates into CASSLTELREQYF.

The chain has TRBV11-3 and TRBJ1-3; TRBD1 might be the D (6 bases). The CDR3 has 15 amino acids. The V end was cut by 3 bases, the J end by 6 bases, with 15 bases between. Germline values: CDR1 SGHNT, CDR2 YENEEA. The CDR3 bases are TGTGCCAGCAGCTTCGGGCAGGGGAACGAAAACACCATATATTTT. It is translated as CASSFGQGNENTIYF.

The V gene is TRBV29-1, the J gene TRBJ2-5; 7 bases align to TRBD2. The junction had 4 bases not matched to a gene; V was cut back by 5 bases and J by 7 bases. Looked up from germline, CDR1 is SQVTM and CDR2 is ANQGSEA. CDR3 length equals 11 residues. The CDR3 nucleotides read TGCAGCGTTAGTCCGGGGGGGACCCAGTACTTC. As protein: CSVSPGGTQYF. Variable domain in full (rest from reference TRBV29-1 and TRBJ2-5): SAVISQKPSRDICQRGTSLTIQCQVDSQVTMMFWYRQQPGQSLTLIATANQGSEATYESGFVIDKFPISRPNLTFSTLTVSNMSPEDSSIYLCSVSPGGTQYFGPGTRLLVL.